This T cell receptor (beta chain) was identified in a study of T cell responses to AZD1222 COVID-19 vaccine. On the study more broadly: Samples with a second dose at about 4 or about 12 weeks were pooled together.

Trimming cost V 7 bases and J 4 bases, with 13 bases left between them. Per the germline V gene, CDR1 is GTSNPN and CDR2 is SVGIG (reference sequence). CDR3 length: 12 amino acids. Overall study findings and caveats: It should be noted that donors were predominantly white British and more often female, and clonal diversity was possibly underestimated. Every sample of the repertoires postdated the peak T cell response.

TCRdb's copy holds only in-frame clones and misses some; the assay was immunoSEQ multiplex PCR. This sample has over 85,000 clones, with around 90% found just once. Notes on this clone: The target antigen is unknown.

Sequenced here: peripheral blood, sampled on day 0 of AZD1222 vaccination. The rearrangement joins TRBV30 to TRBJ1-1; no definite D call. This receptor was taken from an adult in good health. The CDR3 spells CAFLPPGTEAFF. For the CDR3, the DNA is TGTGCCTTTCTTCCTCCGGGCACTGAAGCTTTCTTT. Based on the CDR3 plus reference TRBV30 and TRBJ1-1, the full variable domain is SQTIHQWPATLVQPVGSPLSLECTVEGTSNPNLYWYRQAAGRGLQLLFYSVGIGQISSEVPQNLSASRPQDRQFILSSKKLLLSDSGFYLCAFLPPGTEAFFGQGTRLTVV.